The present T cell receptor (beta chain) was sequenced within a study of blood T cell repertoires in COVID-19. Study-wide background: Nucleic acid was either cDNA or gDNA, and it came from T cells, B-cell-depleted T cells, or PBMCs.

V gave up 6 bases and J gave up 7 bases; unmatched junction bases: 6. The CDR3 length is 14 residues. Looked up from germline, CDR1 is MDHEN and CDR2 is SYDVKM. The data were produced by immunoSEQ multiplex PCR, yet TCRdb's version contains in-frame clones alone and is incomplete. This table holds 97,000 or so clones, about four fifths found once. The sample comprised peripheral blood. V usage is TRBV28 and J usage is TRBJ2-2; 9 nucleotides match TRBD1. The source of this sequence is a man older than 75 with acute or convalescent COVID-19. This chain's CDR3 is CASSWDRVGGELFF. In nucleotides, the CDR3 is TGTGCCAGCAGCTGGGACAGGGTAGGCGGGGAGCTGTTTTTT.